This entry concerns a single TCR beta chain. Its matching antigen is unknown. The CDR3 length is 11 residues. The ends were cut back, 3 bases at V and 8 bases at J, with 4 bases in the middle. The germline CDR1 and CDR2 sequences are ENHRY and SYGVKD. This sample was included in a study of T cell responses to AZD1222 COVID-19 vaccine. Here immunoSEQ multiplex PCR was the method, and the copy in TCRdb shows in-frame clones only, minus some. The table shows some 200,000 clones, with about 90% occurring only once. Regarding the study as a whole: Repertoire collection took place solely once the T cell response had peaked. Regions 160-218 and 743-854 dominated among vaccine-associated CD4 TCRs spanning spike.

The specimen was peripheral blood, collected on day 0 of AZD1222 vaccination. The chain links TRBV10-3 to TRBJ2-2; unclear D gene. This sequence was found in an adult in good health. This CDR3 reads CAISDNGELFF. The CDR3 DNA reads as TGTGCCATCAGTGACAATGGGGAGCTGTTTTTT.